Listed below are T cell receptor beta chains from one sample, sequenced in a study of beta chain features in type 1 diabetes. Sequencing was performed with immunoSEQ multiplex PCR; in TCRdb, only in-frame clones are kept and a portion is missing. The data show about 42,000 clones, roughly 50% seen once. Sequencing was performed on stem cell memory CD4+ T cells from blood. The receptors stem from a woman aged 30 to 39 in good health. Both conserved end residues are trimmed from each CDR3. D genes are given only for firm matches. The size of a clone is reported for some rows only, either as once, few or many, or as a class for expanded clones.

V gene	J gene	clone size	D gene	CDR3 protein
TRBV4-3	TRBJ2-7	few	TRBD1	ASSQGQGREQY
TRBV7-2	TRBJ2-5	.	.	ASSWLTGSQETQY
TRBV7-2	TRBJ1-2	few	.	ASSPTGYGYT
TRBV9	TRBJ1-1	.	.	ASSALTANTEAF
TRBV7-2	TRBJ2-7	few	TRBD2	ASSLAMASGNYEQY
TRBV7-9	TRBJ2-1	.	TRBD2	ASSSPSGRAINEQF
TRBV6-1	TRBJ2-1	.	TRBD2	ASSEDGLARLNEQF
TRBV9	TRBJ2-7	few	TRBD2	ASSVESGGAYEQY
TRBV23-1	TRBJ2-5	.	.	ASRKPENQGHTKETQY
TRBV2	TRBJ1-2	.	.	ASSQEGNYGYT
TRBV5-8	TRBJ2-1	.	.	ASSRRQYNEQF
TRBV7-2	TRBJ2-1	.	.	ASSSKSGWWSYNEQF
TRBV6-6	TRBJ1-5	.	.	ASSPGRDQPQH
TRBV10-3	TRBJ2-1	.	.	AIKEGAVDEQF
TRBV14	TRBJ2-1	.	.	ASSQEGRAAYNEQF
TRBV7-9	TRBJ2-3	.	.	ASSQGPNTDTQY
TRBV7-9	TRBJ2-1	once	.	ASSLSGRGTEQF
TRBV19	TRBJ2-3	few	TRBD1	ASSKQGLATQY
TRBV18	TRBJ2-7	.	TRBD1	ASSPPGRGPYEQY
TRBV28	TRBJ2-7	.	.	ASSLNPTYEQY
TRBV7-9	TRBJ2-1	.	TRBD2	ASSFGTSGGYNEQF
TRBV6-5	TRBJ2-7	.	.	ASSPPHRDPQY
TRBV30	TRBJ1-5	.	TRBD1	ACDRGTGNQPQH
TRBV7-6	TRBJ2-7	.	TRBD1	ASSAVGQGSYEQY
TRBV7-2	TRBJ2-1	few	TRBD2	ASSLRFPSGRSYNEQF
TRBV6-6	TRBJ2-7	.	TRBD1	ASSWGTGSYEQY
TRBV30	TRBJ1-5	.	.	AWNEALGVQPQH
TRBV19	TRBJ2-7	.	.	ASSSRGYEQY
TRBV9	TRBJ2-3	.	.	ASSVAAGSFSTDTQY
TRBV11-2	TRBJ2-1	.	TRBD2	ASSLTGLASDEQF
TRBV5-6	TRBJ2-7	.	.	ASSLGPEQY
TRBV7-2	TRBJ2-7	few	TRBD2	ASSLTSGSYEQY
TRBV15	TRBJ2-5	.	TRBD2	ATSRDKSGLAGQETQY
TRBV7-9	TRBJ2-7	.	TRBD2	ASSLVVGGSGRRSDEQY
TRBV18	TRBJ2-7	.	TRBD2	ASSPQGEGFEQY
TRBV6-1	TRBJ2-1	.	TRBD2	AGALGAGANEQF
TRBV9	TRBJ2-1	.	TRBD2	ASSPRLAGDEQF
TRBV7-6	TRBJ2-2	few	.	ASRPEWSTGELF
TRBV7-2	TRBJ2-7	.	TRBD2	ASSLGSPAGVGDEQY
TRBV7-2	TRBJ2-7	few	.	ASSTRGSYEQY
TRBV18	TRBJ2-7	few	.	ASSPPVNHEQY
TRBV6-1	TRBJ2-2	few	.	ASSEVSRQSNTGELF
TRBV4-3	TRBJ2-1	few	.	ASSQGQVSPTYNEQF
TRBV18	TRBJ2-3	few	TRBD2	ASSRGTSGSIGTDTQY
TRBV7-3	TRBJ2-1	.	TRBD2	ASSLASGSGNEQF
TRBV7-2	TRBJ2-7	few	.	ASSLGGPRSYEQY
TRBV28	TRBJ2-7	few	.	ASSLEGATPPYEQY
TRBV28	TRBJ2-5	.	TRBD2	ASRPNIGRAIETQY
TRBV5-4	TRBJ2-4	few	TRBD2	ASSTRLAGERDIQY
TRBV14	TRBJ2-1	few	TRBD2	ASSRTGLAARYNEQF
TRBV28	TRBJ1-1	.	.	ASSLWGGGRNTEAF
TRBV6-5	TRBJ1-5	few	.	ASSLSVWSNQPQH
TRBV28	TRBJ2-1	.	TRBD2	ASETSGSRNEQF